A single TCR beta chain is shown here with its context. V shed 4 bases and J shed 4 bases, with 10 bases lying between them. The CDR3 length is 13 residues. CDR1 and CDR2 from the germline V gene are SNHLY and FYNNEI. In the original analysis: Reference gene primer amplification in the assay estimated nucleated cell counts. Method: immunoSEQ multiplex PCR; TCRdb's copy keeps in-frame clones and lacks some. That table is the source of V, J and clone size, and D and trimming were worked out from the DNA. The sample has around 70,000 clones; about 80% are singletons. This entry is derived from a study of blood T cell repertoires in COVID-19. As for the study in general: Italy, Spain and the United States were the sources of the convalescent and acute COVID-19 samples. Sources were T cells, B-cell-depleted T cells, or PBMCs; the material itself was cDNA or gDNA.

The TCR originated in a man between 60 and 75 years old with acute or convalescent COVID-19. Sample: peripheral blood. This chain joins TRBV2 and TRBJ1-2, with D maybe TRBD1 (6 bases). The CDR3 sequence: CASSGETGYGYTF. In nucleotides, the CDR3 is TGTGCCAGCAGTGGGGAGACAGGCTATGGCTACACCTTC.